Detailed here is one TCR beta chain. Its target is unknown. This sample stems from a study of CD8+CD57+ T cells in acquired aplastic anemia. Study summary: Roughly 3 ug was the average amount of DNA from sorted CD4+ and CD8+ cells.

Study-wide results and caveats: Patients and controls had in common 25 to 30 CD8+ CDR3 sequences.

Genomic DNA, the template, was used for profiling of the TCR beta VDJ and CDR3. A single record per CDR3 protein comes from TCRdb applying MiXCR to the reads. This sample carries about 150,000 distinct CDR3 sequences, about 50% of them seen once, and the ten largest clones take approximately 12%. With 1 base removed from V and 0 bases from J, the gap between germline ends came to 3 bases. From germline, CDR1 is SQVTM and CDR2 ANQGSEA. CDR3 size: 13 residues. CD8+CD57+ cell expansion had been shown by flow cytometry in patients chosen for sequencing. Patients uniformly had severe acquired aplastic anemia.

Sequenced sample: sorted CD4+, CD8+, or CD8+CD57+ T cells (not recorded which) from PBMCs. The chain carries TRBV29-1 and TRBJ2-2; D ambiguous. The clonotype comes from a human donor with aplastic anemia. For the CDR3, the DNA is TGCAGCGTTGAAGCTGCGAACACCGGGGAGCTGTTTTTT. This translates into CSVEAANTGELFF.